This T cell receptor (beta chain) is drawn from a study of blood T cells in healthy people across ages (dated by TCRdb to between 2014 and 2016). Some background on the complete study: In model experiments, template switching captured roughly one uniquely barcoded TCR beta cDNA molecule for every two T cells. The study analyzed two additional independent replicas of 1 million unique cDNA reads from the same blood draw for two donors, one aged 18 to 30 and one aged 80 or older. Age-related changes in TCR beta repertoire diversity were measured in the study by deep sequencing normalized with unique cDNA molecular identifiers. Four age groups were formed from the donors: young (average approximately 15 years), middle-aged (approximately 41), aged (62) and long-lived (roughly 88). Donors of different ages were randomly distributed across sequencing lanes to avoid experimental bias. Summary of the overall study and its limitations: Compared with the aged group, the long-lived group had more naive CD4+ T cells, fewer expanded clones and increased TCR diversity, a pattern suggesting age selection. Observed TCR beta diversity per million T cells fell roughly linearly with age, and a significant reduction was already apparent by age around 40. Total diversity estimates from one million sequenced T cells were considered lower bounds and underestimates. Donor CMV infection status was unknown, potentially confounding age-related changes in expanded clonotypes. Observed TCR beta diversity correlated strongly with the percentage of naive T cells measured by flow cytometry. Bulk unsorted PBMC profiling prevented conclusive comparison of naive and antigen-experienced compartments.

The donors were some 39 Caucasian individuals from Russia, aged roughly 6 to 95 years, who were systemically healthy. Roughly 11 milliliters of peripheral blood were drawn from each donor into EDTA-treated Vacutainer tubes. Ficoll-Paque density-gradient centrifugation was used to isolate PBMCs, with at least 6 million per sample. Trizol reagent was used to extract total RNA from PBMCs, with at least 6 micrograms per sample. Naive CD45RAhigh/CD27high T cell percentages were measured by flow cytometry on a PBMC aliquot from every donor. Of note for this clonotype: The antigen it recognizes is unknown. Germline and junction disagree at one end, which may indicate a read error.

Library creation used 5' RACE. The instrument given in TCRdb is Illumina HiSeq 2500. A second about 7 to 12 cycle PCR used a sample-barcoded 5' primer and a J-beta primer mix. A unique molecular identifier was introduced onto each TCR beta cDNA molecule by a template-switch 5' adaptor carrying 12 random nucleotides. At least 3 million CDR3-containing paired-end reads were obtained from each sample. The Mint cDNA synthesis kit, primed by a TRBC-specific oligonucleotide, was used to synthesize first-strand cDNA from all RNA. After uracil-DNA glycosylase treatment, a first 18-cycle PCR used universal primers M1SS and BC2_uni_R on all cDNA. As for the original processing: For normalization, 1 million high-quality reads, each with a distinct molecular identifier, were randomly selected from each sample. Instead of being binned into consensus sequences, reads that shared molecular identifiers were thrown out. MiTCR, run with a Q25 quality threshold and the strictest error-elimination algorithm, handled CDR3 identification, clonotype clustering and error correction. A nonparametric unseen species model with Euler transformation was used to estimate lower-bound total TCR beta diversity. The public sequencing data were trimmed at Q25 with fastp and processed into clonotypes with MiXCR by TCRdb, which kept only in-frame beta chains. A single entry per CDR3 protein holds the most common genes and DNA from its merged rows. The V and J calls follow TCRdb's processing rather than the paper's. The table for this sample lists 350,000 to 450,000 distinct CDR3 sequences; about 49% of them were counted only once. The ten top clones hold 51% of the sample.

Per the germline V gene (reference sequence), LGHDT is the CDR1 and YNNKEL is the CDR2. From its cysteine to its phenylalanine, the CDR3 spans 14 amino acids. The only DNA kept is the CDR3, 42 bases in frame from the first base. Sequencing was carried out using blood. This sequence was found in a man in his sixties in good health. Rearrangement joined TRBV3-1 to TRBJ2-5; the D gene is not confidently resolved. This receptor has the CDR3 CAGSQRSNQETQYF. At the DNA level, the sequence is TGTGCCGGCAGCCAAAGGAGCAACCAAGAGACCCAGTACTTC.